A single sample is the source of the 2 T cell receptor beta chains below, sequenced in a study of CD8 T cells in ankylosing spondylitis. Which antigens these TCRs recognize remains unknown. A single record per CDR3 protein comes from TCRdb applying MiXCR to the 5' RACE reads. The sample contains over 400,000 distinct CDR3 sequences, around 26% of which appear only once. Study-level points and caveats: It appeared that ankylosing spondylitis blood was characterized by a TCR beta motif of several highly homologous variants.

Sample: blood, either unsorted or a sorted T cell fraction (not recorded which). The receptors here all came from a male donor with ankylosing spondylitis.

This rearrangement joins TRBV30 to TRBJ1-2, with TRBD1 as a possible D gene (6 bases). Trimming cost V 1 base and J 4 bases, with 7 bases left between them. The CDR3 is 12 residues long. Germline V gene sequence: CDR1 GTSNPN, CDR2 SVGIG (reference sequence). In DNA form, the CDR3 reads TGTGCCTGGAGTGACAGGGCCTATGGCTACACCTTC. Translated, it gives CAWSDRAYGYTF.

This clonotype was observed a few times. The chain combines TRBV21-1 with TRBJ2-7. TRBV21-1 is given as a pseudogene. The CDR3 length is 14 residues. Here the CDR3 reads CASSKGGTGYEQYF. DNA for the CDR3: TGTGCCAGCAGCAAAGGTGGCACCGGCTACGAGCAGTACTTC.